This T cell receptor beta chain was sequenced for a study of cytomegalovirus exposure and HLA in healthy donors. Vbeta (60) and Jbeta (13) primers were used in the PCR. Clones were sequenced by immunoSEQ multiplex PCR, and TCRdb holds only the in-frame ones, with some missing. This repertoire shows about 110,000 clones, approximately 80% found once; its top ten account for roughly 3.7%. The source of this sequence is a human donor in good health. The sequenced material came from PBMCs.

The CDR3 reads CASSEAELATGELFF. The CDR3 DNA sequence: TGTGCCAGCAGTGAAGCCGAACTAGCTACCGGGGAGCTGTTTTTT. The chain couples TRBV6-1 to TRBJ2-2, with D maybe TRBD2 (6 bases). The germline gives CDR1 MNHNS, CDR2 SASEGT. CDR3 size: 15 residues. The V and J ends lost 0 bases and 5 bases respectively, with 10 bases between them.